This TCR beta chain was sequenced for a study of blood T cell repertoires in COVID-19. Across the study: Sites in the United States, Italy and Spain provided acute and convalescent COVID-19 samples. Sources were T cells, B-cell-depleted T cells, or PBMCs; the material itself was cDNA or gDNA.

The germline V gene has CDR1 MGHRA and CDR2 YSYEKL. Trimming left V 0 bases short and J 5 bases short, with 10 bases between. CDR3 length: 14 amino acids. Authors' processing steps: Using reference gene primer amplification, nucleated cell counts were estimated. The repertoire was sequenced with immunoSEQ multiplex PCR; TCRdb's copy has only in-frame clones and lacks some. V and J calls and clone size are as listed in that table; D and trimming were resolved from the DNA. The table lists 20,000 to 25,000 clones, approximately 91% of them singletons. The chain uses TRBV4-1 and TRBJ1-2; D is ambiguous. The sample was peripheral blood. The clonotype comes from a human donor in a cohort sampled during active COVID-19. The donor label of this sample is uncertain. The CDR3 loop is CASSQESGNYGYTF. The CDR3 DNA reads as TGCGCCAGCAGCCAAGAATCAGGAAATTATGGCTACACCTTC.